This TCR beta chain is from a study of T cells in Graves' hyperthyroidism and ophthalmopathy. TCR beta CDR3 sequences were amplified from RNA transcripts. The study used the HTBI primer set for a first-round RT-PCR of the TCR CDR3. TCRdb itself ran the multiplex PCR reads through MiXCR, one entry per CDR3 protein. The sample includes 100,000 to 130,000 distinct CDR3 sequences, about 15% of them seen just once. Trimming removed 4 bases from V and 7 bases from J; junction bases left unmatched: 4. CDR1 is SGHAT, CDR2 FQNNGV, per germline. CDR3 size: 14 residues. This clonotype appeared many times. Exclusion criteria comprised uncontrolled infection, other autoimmune disease, pregnancy or lactation. Using around 10 ml of fresh peripheral blood, PBMCs were prepared.

This TCR was sampled from a woman between 50 and 59 years old with Graves' hyperthyroidism. Sequenced material: blood. This chain uses TRBV11-2 with TRBJ2-7; 13 bases agree with TRBD2. The CDR3 coding sequence is TGTGCCAGCAGCTCAGGACTAGCGGGAGTTGAGCAGTACTTC. It yields the protein CASSSGLAGVEQYF.